This entry features one T cell receptor (beta chain) sequence. Its antigen is unidentified. Combining a sample-barcoded 5' primer with a J-beta primer mix, a second PCR ran for roughly 7 to 11 cycles. TCRdb re-called the 5' RACE reads with MiXCR, one entry per CDR3 protein. The data show approximately 1,000,000 distinct CDR3 sequences, 35% to 50% seen once. This sample was taken from a study of blood T cells in healthy people across ages. General study points: Unsorted PBMCs prevented conclusive naive versus antigen-experienced comparison. With naive T cell percentage, TCR beta diversity showed a strong correlation. There was no known CMV status for donors, so expanded clonotype changes were possibly confounded.

The clonotype was recovered from a woman aged 55-69 years in good health. Sequencing was performed on blood.

The CDR3: CASSQAVGEAQQYF. Here the CDR3 DNA reads TGTGCCAGCAGCCAAGCGGTCGGTGAGGCCCAACAGTACTTC. This chain connects TRBV4-2 to TRBJ2-5; D call uncertain. V lost 1 base and J lost 11, with 17 bases in between. The CDR3 spans 14 residues. Per germline, CDR1 LGHNA and CDR2 YNFKEQ.